This T cell receptor beta chain was obtained from a study of blood T cell repertoires in COVID-19. Per the original data handling: Amplifying reference gene primers gave estimates of nucleated cell counts. The assay was immunoSEQ multiplex PCR, and TCRdb's table has in-frame clones only and misses some. That table supplies the V and J calls and clone size; D and trimming were determined from the DNA. This sample carries approximately 300,000 clones, 86% of them seen once, and the ten largest clones take around 4%. The germline CDR1 and CDR2 sequences are MGHRA and YSYEKL. There are 17 residues in the CDR3. V was pared by 3 bases and J by 4 bases, with 9 bases of the junction left unmatched. Each participant's cohort was designated according to participant-reported clinical history. Resolution of symptoms, clearance, or two negative PCRs was present in recovered Cohort 3 donors.

V usage is TRBV4-1 and J usage is TRBJ1-4, with 9 bases matching TRBD1. The sequence derives from a young man who had recovered from COVID-19. Sequencing input: PBMCs or T cells enriched from blood (not recorded which). CDR3 in DNA: TGCGCCAGCAGCCAGTTGGGACAGGGCACGCATAATGAAAAACTGTTTTTT. Amino acids: CASSQLGQGTHNEKLFF.